This TCR beta chain came from a study of cytomegalovirus exposure and HLA in healthy donors. As to this clone: What it recognizes is unknown.

General observations from the study: According to a subsequent analysis, TCR clusters identified in the first cohort showed a tendency to co-occur across the 100 to 150 validation repertoires. Accounts indicate the classifier identified cytomegalovirus status with strong specificity and sensitivity. Cytomegalovirus-associated TCR beta chains were listed, numbering over 150.

Trimming cost V 10 bases and J 4 bases, with 16 bases left between them. The V gene's germline CDR1 is SNHLY and CDR2 FYNNEI. The CDR3 spans 13 residues. The donors were in the approximately 120-subject validation cohort, distinct from the approximately 700-subject first cohort. Libraries were prepared by immunoSEQ multiplex PCR; TCRdb keeps only in-frame clonotypes and omits some of them. There are roughly 150,000 clones in the sample; more than 75% occur only once, and 2.5% to 3% lies in the top ten. The chain recombines TRBV2 with TRBJ1-1; D might be TRBD1 (6 bases). The sequencing input was PBMCs. This clonotype originated in a man between 18 and 29 years old in good health and CMV-seronegative. CDR3 loop: CAITQQGPTEAFF. The CDR3 DNA sequence: TGTGCCATAACCCAACAGGGCCCCACTGAAGCTTTCTTT.